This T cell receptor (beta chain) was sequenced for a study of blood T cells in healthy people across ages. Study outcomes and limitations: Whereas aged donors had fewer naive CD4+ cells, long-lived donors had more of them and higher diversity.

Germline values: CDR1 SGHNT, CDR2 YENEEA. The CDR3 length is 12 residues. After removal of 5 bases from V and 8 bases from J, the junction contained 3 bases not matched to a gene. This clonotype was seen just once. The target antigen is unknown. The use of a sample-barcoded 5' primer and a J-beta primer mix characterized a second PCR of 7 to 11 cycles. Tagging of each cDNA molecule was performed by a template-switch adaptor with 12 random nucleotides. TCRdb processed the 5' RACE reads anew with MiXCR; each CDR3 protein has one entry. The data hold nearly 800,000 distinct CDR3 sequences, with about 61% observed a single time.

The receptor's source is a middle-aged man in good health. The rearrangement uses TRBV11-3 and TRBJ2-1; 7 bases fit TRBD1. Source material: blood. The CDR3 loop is CASSPDRDEQFF. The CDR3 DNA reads TGTGCCAGCAGCCCCGACAGGGATGAGCAGTTCTTC.